This T cell receptor beta chain was captured by sequencing in a study of cytomegalovirus exposure and HLA in healthy donors. Study results and caveats: The later analysis indicated that the majority of CMV-associated TCR beta chains appeared HLA-restricted. As a later analysis showed, a missense DCLRE1C variant was linked to trimming of TCR beta V- and J-genes. Later analysis reportedly placed an Asian-associated ancestry cluster below the roughly 640-donor mean in N-insertions. Productive status was seen about 87% or about 30% of the time for most TCR beta V segments in an earlier analysis.

Both 60 Vbeta primers and 13 Jbeta primers went into the PCR. This table comes from immunoSEQ multiplex PCR, and its TCRdb copy is limited to in-frame clones, with some not included. The repertoire table contains 55,000 to 85,000 clones. With respect to this clone: Its target is not known.

This sequence was found in a female donor in good health and CMV-seropositive. The sample comprised PBMCs.

CDR3 region: CASSQRLAGVGLAKNIQYF. The CDR3 coding sequence is TGCGCCAGCAGCCAGAGACTAGCGGGGGTGGGACTAGCCAAAAACATTCAGTACTTC. This sequence joins TRBV4-3 and TRBJ2-4; 12 bases agree with TRBD2. This CDR3 spans 19 amino acids. The germline CDR1 and CDR2 sequences are LGHNA and YSLEER. V was clipped by 3 bases and J by 0 bases; unmatched bases: 9.